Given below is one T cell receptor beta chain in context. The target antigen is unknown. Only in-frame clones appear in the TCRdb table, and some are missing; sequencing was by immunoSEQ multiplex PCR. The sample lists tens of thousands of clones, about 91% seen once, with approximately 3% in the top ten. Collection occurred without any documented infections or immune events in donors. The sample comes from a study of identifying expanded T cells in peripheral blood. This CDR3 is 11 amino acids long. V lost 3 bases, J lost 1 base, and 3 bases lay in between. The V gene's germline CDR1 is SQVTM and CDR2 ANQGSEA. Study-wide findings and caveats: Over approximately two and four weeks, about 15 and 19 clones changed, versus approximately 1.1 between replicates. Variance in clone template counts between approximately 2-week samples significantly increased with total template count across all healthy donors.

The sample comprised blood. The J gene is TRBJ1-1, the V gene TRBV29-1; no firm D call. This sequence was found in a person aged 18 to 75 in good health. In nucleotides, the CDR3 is TGCAGCGTTGAGGCGAACACTGAAGCTTTCTTT. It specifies CSVEANTEAFF.